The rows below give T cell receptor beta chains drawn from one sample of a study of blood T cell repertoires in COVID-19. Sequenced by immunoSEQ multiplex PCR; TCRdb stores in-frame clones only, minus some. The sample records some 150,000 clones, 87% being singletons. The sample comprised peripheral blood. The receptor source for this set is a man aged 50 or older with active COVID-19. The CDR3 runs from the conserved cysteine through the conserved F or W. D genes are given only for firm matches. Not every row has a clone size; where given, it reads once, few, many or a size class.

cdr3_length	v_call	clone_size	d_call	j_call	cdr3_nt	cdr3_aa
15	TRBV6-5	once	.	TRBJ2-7	TGTGCCAGCAGTTACTCGTTGGGGCTAACCTACGAGCAGTACTTC	CASSYSLGLTYEQYF
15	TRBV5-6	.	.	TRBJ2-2	TGTGCCAGCAGTCCGAAAGACACGCGCACCGGGGAGCTGTTTTTT	CASSPKDTRTGELFF
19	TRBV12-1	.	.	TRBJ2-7	TGTGCCAGCAGCTTTCATTTCGGGGACAGGGGCCAGAGCTCCTACGAGCAGTACTTC	CASSFHFGDRGQSSYEQYF
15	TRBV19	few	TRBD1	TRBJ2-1	TGTGCCAGTAGTGGGGGACAGCGGTCCTACAATGAGCAGTTCTTC	CASSGGQRSYNEQFF
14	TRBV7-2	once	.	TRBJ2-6	TGTGCCAGCAGCCGTTACTCTGGGGCCAACGTCCTGACTTTC	CASSRYSGANVLTF
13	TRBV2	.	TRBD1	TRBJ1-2	TGTGCCACACTTGCAGGGACAGGGAACGGCTACACCTTC	CATLAGTGNGYTF
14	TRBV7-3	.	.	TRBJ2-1	TGTGCCAGCAGGTCTACCGGGACATACAATGAGCAGTTCTTC	CASRSTGTYNEQFF
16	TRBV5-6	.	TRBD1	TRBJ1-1	TGTGCCAGCAGCTACATGAAGACAGGGGAAAACACTGAAGCTTTCTTT	CASSYMKTGENTEAFF
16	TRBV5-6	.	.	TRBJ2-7	TGTGCCAGCAGCTTGACCTGGAGGGCACTTCGATACGAGCAGTACTTC	CASSLTWRALRYEQYF
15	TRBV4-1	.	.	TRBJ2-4	TGCGCCAGCAGCCCCGTCGGGGGGCCTAAAAACATTCAGTACTTC	CASSPVGGPKNIQYF
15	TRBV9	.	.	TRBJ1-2	TGTGCCAGCAGCGTAGGTGAACTAGGCGGTTATGGCTACACCTTC	CASSVGELGGYGYTF
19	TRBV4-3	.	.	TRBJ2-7	TGCGCCAGCAGCCAAGCTTTTATGCCCCTGGGACATTTTGGTCCCGAGCAGTACTTC	CASSQAFMPLGHFGPEQYF
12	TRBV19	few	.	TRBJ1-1	TGTGCCAGTAGTATAGATGGAGCAGTGGCTTTCTTT	CASSIDGAVAFF
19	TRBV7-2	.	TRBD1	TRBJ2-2	TGTGCCAGCAGCCCGGGACAGGGGTCCCGTTTAGCGAACACCGGGGAGCTGTTTTTT	CASSPGQGSRLANTGELFF
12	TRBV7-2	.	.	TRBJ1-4	TGTGCCAGCAGCTTACAGTCCTCAAAACTGTTTTTT	CASSLQSSKLFF
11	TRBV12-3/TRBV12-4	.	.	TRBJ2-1	TGTGCCAGCAGGCAGGGAAATGAGCAGTTCTTC	CASRQGNEQFF
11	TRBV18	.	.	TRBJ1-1	TGTGCCAGCTCTCGCGGGCGAGAGGCTTTCTTT	CASSRGREAFF
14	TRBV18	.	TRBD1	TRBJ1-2	TGTGCCAGCTCACAAGGGACAGCAAAAGGTGGCTACACCTTC	CASSQGTAKGGYTF
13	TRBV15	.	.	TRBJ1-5	TGTGCCACCAGCAAGGGGCAGGGTCAGCCCCAGCATTTT	CATSKGQGQPQHF
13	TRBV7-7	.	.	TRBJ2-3	TGTGCCAGCAGCCCCCGCCCCCGGGATACGCAGTATTTT	CASSPRPRDTQYF
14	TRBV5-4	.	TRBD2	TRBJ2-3	TGTGCCAGTGCCGGGGGGGGGATCACAGATACGCAGTATTTT	CASAGGGITDTQYF
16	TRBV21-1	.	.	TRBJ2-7	TGTGCCAGCAGCAAAGTGGAAGGGGCGCCGCCGTACGAGCAGTACTTC	CASSKVEGAPPYEQYF
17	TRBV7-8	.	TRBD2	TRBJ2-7	TGTGCCAGCAGCTTATTGTTTGGGGGGAGGGGAGGGGACGAGCAGTACTTC	CASSLLFGGRGGDEQYF
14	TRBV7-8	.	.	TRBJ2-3	TGTGCCAGCAGCGGGAGGATGTTGGGAGATACGCAGTATTTT	CASSGRMLGDTQYF
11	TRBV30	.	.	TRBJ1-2	TGTGCCTGGAGGCAGGCTCGGGGCTACACCTTC	CAWRQARGYTF
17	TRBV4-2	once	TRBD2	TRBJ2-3	TGTGCCAGCAGCCAAGGGTCACTAGCGGGGGGGCCAGATACGCAGTATTTT	CASSQGSLAGGPDTQYF
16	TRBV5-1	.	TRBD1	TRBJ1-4	TGCGCCAGCAGCGGTAGACAGGGGGCAACTAATGAAAAACTGTTTTTT	CASSGRQGATNEKLFF
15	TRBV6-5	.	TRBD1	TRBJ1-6	TGTGCCAGCACCTGGGACAGGGGGTATAATTCACCCCTCCACTTT	CASTWDRGYNSPLHF
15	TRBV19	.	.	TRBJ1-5	TGTGCCAGTAGTATTAGTAGGGGCTTCAATCAGCCCCAGCATTTT	CASSISRGFNQPQHF
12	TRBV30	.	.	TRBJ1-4	TGTGCCTGGACCCATAACGAGGAAAAACTGTTTTTT	CAWTHNEEKLFF
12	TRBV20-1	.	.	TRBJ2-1	TGCAGTGCTAGTGAGCGCTACAATGAGCAGTTCTTC	CSASERYNEQFF
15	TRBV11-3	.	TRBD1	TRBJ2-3	TGTGCCAGCAGCTACTCGACAGGGGCCGGGGATACGCAGTATTTT	CASSYSTGAGDTQYF
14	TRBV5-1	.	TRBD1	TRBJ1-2	TGCGCCAGCAGCTTAGGACAGGGGGATAGTGGCTACACCTTC	CASSLGQGDSGYTF
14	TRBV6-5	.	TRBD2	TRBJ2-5	TGTGCCAGCAGTACCCTAGCGGGAAGAGAGACCCAGTACTTC	CASSTLAGRETQYF
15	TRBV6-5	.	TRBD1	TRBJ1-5	TGTGCCAGCAGTTCCGGGACAGGGGGAAATCAGCCCCAGCATTTT	CASSSGTGGNQPQHF
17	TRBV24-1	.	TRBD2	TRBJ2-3	TGTGCCACCAGTGATCGTGGACTAGCGGGCCACACAGATACGCAGTATTTT	CATSDRGLAGHTDTQYF
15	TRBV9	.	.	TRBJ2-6	TGTGCCAGCAGCGTCATGGAGACGGGGGCCAACGTCCTGACTTTC	CASSVMETGANVLTF
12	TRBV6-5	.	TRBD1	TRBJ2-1	TGTGCCAGCAGTTTCTCAGGGGGTGAGCAGTTCTTC	CASSFSGGEQFF
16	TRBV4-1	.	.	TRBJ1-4	TGCGCCAGCAGCCAAGATCCCGGGGTGGGTAATGAAAAACTGTTTTTT	CASSQDPGVGNEKLFF
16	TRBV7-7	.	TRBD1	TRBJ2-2	TGTGCCAGCAGCGAGACCGGGACAGGGGGCAGCGGGGAGCTGTTTTTT	CASSETGTGGSGELFF
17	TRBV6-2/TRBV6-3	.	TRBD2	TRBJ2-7	TGTGCCAGCAGTTTCGGACTAGCGGGGACCAGACCCTACGAGCAGTACTTC	CASSFGLAGTRPYEQYF
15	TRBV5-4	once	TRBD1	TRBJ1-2	TGTGCCAGCAGCTCCGGGGACAGGAGAGACTATGGCTACACCTTC	CASSSGDRRDYGYTF
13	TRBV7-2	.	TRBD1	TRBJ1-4	TGTGCCAGCAGAAACAGGGGGTATGAAAAACTGTTTTTT	CASRNRGYEKLFF
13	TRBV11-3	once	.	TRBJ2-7	TGTGCCAGCAGCTTCTCCGGAGTTAACGAGCAGTACTTC	CASSFSGVNEQYF
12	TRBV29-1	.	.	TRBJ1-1	TGCAGCGTTGGCGGGGGGAACACTGAAGCTTTCTTT	CSVGGGNTEAFF
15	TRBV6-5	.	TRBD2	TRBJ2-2	TGTGCCAGCACCGGGACTAGCGGGGGGATCGGGGAGCTGTTTTTT	CASTGTSGGIGELFF
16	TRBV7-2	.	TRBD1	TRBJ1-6	TGTGCCAGCAGCTACCCTCCGGACAGGGGAAATTCACCCCTCCACTTT	CASSYPPDRGNSPLHF
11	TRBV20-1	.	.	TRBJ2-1	TGCAGTGCTAGATCAGGGCATGAGCAGTTCTTC	CSARSGHEQFF
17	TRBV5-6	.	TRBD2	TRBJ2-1	TGTGCCAGCAGCCGTAGGGTCAGCGGGGCTTCCTACAATGAGCAGTTCTTC	CASSRRVSGASYNEQFF
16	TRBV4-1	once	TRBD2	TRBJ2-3	TGCGCCAGCAGCCCAGCTCCAGGCGGGGGGGCTGATACGCAGTATTTT	CASSPAPGGGADTQYF
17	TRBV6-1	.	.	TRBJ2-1	TGTGCCAGCAGTGACCAATTAGCGCAAACGGGTCACAATGAGCAGTTCTTC	CASSDQLAQTGHNEQFF
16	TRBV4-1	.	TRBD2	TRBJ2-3	TGCGCCAGCAGTCGACTAGCGCCTACTAGCACAGATACGCAGTATTTT	CASSRLAPTSTDTQYF
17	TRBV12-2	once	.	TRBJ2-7	TGTGCAAGTCGCTTAGGCTACCGACAGGGTGGTTCCTACGAGCAGTACTTC	CASRLGYRQGGSYEQYF
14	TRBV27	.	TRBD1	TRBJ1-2	TGTGCCAGCAGTTGGACAGGGGGCGTCTATGGCTACACCTTC	CASSWTGGVYGYTF
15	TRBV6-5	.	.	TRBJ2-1	TGTGCCAGCAGCCTCGACAGGAGCTCCTACAATGAGCAGTTCTTC	CASSLDRSSYNEQFF
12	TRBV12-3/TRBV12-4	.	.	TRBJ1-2	TGTGCCAGCAGCCGGACATCGGAGGGCTACACCTTC	CASSRTSEGYTF
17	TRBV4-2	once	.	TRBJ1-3	TGTGCCAGCAGCCAAGATCAGGGGCCGGGCTCTGGAAACACCATATATTTT	CASSQDQGPGSGNTIYF
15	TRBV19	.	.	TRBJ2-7	TGTGCCAGTAGTACCGCCGGGGGAAGCTCCTACGAGCAGTACTTC	CASSTAGGSSYEQYF